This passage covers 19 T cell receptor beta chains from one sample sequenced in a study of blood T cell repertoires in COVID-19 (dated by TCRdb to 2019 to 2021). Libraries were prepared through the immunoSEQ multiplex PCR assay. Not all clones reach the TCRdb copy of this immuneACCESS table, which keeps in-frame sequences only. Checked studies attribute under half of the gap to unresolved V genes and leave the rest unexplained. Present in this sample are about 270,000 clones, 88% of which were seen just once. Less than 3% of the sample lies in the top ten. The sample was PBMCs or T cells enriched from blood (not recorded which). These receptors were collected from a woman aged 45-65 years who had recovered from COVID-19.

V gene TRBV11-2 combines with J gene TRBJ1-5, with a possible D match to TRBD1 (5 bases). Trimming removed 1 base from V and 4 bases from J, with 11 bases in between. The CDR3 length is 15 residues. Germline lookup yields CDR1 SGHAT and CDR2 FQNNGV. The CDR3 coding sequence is TGTGCCAGCAGCTTAGGCGCAGGGTGGAATCAGCCCCAGCATTTT. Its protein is CASSLGAGWNQPQHF. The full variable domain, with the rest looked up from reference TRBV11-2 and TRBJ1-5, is EAGVAQSPRYKIIEKRQSVAFWCNPISGHATLYWYQQILGQGPKLLIQFQNNGVVDDSQLPKDRFSAERLKGVDSTLKIQPAKLEDSAVYLCASSLGAGWNQPQHFGDGTRLSIL.

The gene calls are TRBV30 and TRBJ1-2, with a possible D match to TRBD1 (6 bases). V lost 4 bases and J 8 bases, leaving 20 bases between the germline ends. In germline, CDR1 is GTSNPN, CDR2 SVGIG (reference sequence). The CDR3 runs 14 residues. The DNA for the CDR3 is TGTGCCTGGACCTCTTACGACAGGTTGAGCGGCTACACCTTC. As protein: CAWTSYDRLSGYTF.

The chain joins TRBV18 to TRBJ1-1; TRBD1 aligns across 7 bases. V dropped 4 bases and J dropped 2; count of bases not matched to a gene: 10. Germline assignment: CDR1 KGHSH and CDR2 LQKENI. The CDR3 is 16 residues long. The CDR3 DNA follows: TGTGCCAGCTCACTCAGACCGGGACAGATAAACACTGAAGCTTTCTTT. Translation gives CASSLRPGQINTEAFF. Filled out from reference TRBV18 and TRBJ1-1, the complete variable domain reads NAGVMQNPRHLVRRRGQEARLRCSPMKGHSHVYWYRQLPEEGLKFMVYLQKENIIDESGMPKERFSAEFPKEGPSILRIQQVVRGDSAAYFCASSLRPGQINTEAFFGQGTRLTVV.

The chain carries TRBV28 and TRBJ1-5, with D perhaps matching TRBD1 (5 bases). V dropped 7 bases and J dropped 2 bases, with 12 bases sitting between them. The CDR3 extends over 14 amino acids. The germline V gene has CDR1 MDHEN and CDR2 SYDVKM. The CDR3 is CASITGLGNQPQHF. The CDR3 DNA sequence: TGTGCCAGCATTACGGGACTGGGCAATCAGCCCCAGCATTTT.

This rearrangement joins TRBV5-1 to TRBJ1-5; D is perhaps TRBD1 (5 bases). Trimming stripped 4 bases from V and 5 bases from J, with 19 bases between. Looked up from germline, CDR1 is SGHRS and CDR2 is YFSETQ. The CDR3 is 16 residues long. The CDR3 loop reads CASSPRPQTADQPQHF. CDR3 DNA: TGCGCCAGCAGCCCGCGTCCCCAGACAGCCGATCAGCCCCAGCATTTT.

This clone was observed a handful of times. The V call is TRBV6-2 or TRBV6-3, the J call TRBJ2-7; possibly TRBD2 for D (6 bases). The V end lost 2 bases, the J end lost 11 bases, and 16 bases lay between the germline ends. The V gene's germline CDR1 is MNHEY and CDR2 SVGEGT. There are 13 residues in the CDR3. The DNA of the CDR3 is TGTGCCAGCAGTTACGGGACTCGTCTTCGTGAGTACTTC. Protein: CASSYGTRLREYF.

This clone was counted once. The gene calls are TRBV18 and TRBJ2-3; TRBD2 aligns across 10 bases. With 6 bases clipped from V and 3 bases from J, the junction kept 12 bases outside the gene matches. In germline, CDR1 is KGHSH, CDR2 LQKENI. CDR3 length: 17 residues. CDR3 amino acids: CASSPTPAGGVTDTQYF. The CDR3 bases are TGTGCCAGCTCCCCAACCCCAGCGGGAGGGGTAACAGATACGCAGTATTTT.

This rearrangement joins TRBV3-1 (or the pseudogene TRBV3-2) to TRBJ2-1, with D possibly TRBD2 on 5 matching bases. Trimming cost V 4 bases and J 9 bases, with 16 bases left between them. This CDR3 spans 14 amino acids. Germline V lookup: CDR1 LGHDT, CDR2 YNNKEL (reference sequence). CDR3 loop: CASSPVWLACEQFF. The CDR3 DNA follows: TGTGCCAGCAGCCCAGTTTGGCTAGCCTGTGAGCAGTTCTTC.

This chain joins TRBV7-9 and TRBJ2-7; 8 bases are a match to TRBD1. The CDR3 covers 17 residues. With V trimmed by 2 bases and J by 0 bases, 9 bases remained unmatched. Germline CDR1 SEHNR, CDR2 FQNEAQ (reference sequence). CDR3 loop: CASSLRTGTGSSYEQYF. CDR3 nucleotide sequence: TGTGCCAGCAGCTTAAGGACAGGGACAGGAAGCTCCTACGAGCAGTACTTC.

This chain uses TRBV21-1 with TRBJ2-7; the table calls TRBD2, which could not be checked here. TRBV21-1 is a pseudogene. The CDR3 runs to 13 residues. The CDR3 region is CATPAGGAYEQYF. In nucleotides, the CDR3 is TGTGCCACCCCCGCGGGGGGCGCCTACGAGCAGTACTTC.

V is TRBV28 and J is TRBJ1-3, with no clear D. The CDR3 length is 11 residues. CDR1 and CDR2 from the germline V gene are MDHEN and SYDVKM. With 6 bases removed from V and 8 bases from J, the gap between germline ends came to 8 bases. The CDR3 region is CASSYLDTIYF. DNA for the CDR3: TGTGCCAGCAGCTACCTCGACACCATATATTTT.

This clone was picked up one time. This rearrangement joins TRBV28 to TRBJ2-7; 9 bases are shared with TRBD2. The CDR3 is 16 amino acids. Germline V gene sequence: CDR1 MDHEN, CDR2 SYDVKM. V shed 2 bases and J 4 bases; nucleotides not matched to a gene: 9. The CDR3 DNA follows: TGTGCCAGCAGTTTAGGGGGGGCTAGCGGGGAGTACGAGCAGTACTTC. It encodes CASSLGGASGEYEQYF.

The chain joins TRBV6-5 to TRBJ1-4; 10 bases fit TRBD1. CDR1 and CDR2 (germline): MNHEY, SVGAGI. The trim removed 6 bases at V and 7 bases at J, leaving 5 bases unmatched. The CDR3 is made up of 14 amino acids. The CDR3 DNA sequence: TGTGCCAGCAGCGACAGGGGGCGCGTTGAAAAACTGTTTTTT. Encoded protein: CASSDRGRVEKLFF.

CDR3 in DNA: TGCGCCAGCAGCCGCGGTGGACAGGGGTCGAACACTGAAGCTTTCTTT. This codes for CASSRGGQGSNTEAFF. This chain uses TRBV5-1 with TRBJ1-1; TRBD1 agrees at 9 bases. Germline CDR1 is SGHRS and CDR2 is YFSETQ. This CDR3 comprises 16 residues. With V trimmed by 4 bases and J by 1 base, 8 bases remained unmatched. The full variable domain, in which reference TRBV5-1 and TRBJ1-1 provide the parts outside the CDR3, is KAGVTQTPRYLIKTRGQQVTLSCSPISGHRSVSWYQQTPGQGLQFLFEYFSETQRNKGNFPGRFSGRQFSNSRSEMNVSTLELGDSALYLCASSRGGQGSNTEAFFGQGTRLTVV.

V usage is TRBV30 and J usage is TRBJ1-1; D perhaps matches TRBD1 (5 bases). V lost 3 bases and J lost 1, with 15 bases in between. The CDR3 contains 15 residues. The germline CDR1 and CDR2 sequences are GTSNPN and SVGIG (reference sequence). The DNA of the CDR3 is TGTGCCTGGAGGGTGAATGGACACAAGAACACTGAAGCTTTCTTT. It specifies CAWRVNGHKNTEAFF.

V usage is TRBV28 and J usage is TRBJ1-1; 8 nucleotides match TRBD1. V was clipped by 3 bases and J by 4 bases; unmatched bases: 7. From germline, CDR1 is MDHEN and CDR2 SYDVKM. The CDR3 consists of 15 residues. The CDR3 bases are TGTGCCAGCAGTTTTGGGGACAGGTCTTCCACTGAAGCTTTCTTT. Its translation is CASSFGDRSSTEAFF.

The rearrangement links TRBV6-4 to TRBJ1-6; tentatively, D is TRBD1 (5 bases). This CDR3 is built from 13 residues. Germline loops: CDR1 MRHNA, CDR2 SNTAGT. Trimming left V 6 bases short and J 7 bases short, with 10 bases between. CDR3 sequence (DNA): TGTGCCAGCAGCCGGGGGGAAAATTCACCCCTCCACTTT. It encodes CASSRGENSPLHF.

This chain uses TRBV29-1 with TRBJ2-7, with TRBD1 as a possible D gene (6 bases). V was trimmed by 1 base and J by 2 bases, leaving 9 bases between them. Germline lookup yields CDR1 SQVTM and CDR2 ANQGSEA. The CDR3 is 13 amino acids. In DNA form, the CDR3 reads TGCAGCGTTGAAGGGGACACTACCTACGAGCAGTACTTC. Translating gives CSVEGDTTYEQYF.

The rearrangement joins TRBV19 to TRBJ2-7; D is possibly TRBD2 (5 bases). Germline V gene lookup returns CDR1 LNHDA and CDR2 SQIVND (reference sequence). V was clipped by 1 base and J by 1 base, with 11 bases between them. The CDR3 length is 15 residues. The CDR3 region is CASSIVFSDSYEQYF. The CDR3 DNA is TGTGCCAGTAGTATAGTCTTTAGCGATTCCTACGAGCAGTACTTC.